These 21 T cell receptor beta chains came from one sample sequenced in a study of T cell repertoires in cytomegalovirus infection. TCRdb itself ran the reads through MiXCR, one entry per CDR3 protein. Among 400,000 to 550,000 distinct CDR3 sequences listed, over 9% were seen once. The material sequenced was PBMCs. These TCRs come from a human donor in good health (CMV status not recorded). Some clones in this sample may be carry-over from other donors' samples.

V and J are TRBV9 and TRBJ2-5; TRBD2 matches 8 bases. From germline, CDR1 is SGDLS and CDR2 YYNGEE. The length of the CDR3 is 15 residues. The trim removed 3 bases at V and 2 bases at J, leaving 6 bases unmatched. The CDR3 sequence is CASSAGGAAQETQYF. The CDR3 DNA is TGTGCCAGCAGCGCGGGGGGGGCGGCGCAAGAGACCCAGTACTTC.

Only a few counts were recorded for this clonotype. The chain recombines TRBV28 with TRBJ2-3; unclear D gene. The CDR3 runs 16 residues. Per the germline V gene, CDR1 is MDHEN and CDR2 is SYDVKM. V lost 1 base and J 2 bases, leaving 13 bases between the germline ends. CDR3 amino acids: CASSLSRAIPTDTQYF. CDR3 DNA: TGTGCCAGCAGTTTATCCCGGGCCATCCCCACAGATACGCAGTATTTT.

The sample holds many counts of this clonotype. The gene calls are TRBV7-6 and TRBJ1-2, with TRBD1 as a possible D gene (5 bases). V gave up 5 bases and J gave up 6 bases, with 16 bases separating them. This CDR3 is 14 amino acids long. Per germline, CDR1 SGHVS and CDR2 FNYEAQ. This CDR3 is CASSTRGGRDGYTF. The DNA for the CDR3 is TGTGCCAGCAGCACCCGCGGGGGGAGGGATGGCTACACCTTC.

This clonotype was found many times. The V call is TRBV15, the J call TRBJ2-3; D gene ambiguous. CDR1 and CDR2 (germline): LNHNV, YYDKDF (reference sequence). The CDR3 covers 14 residues. V was shortened by 0 bases and J by 6 bases, with 10 bases between the two germline ends. The CDR3 nucleotides are TGTGCCACCAGCAGAGATGCCTCACCGGATACGCAGTATTTT. Amino acids: CATSRDASPDTQYF.

Many counts were recorded for this clonotype. The chain recombines TRBV19 with TRBJ2-7; tentative D call: TRBD2 (6 bases). Trimming shortened V by 6 bases and J by 2 bases, and 17 bases separated the two germline ends. Germline CDR1 reads LNHDA; CDR2 reads SQIVND (reference sequence). The CDR3 runs to 15 residues. The CDR3 region has the DNA TGTGCCAGTAGAGACCGGGAGTCGCCTACCTACGAGCAGTACTTC. Translating gives CASRDRESPTYEQYF.

The V gene is TRBV19, the J gene TRBJ1-5; unclear D gene. The CDR3 runs to 12 residues. The V and J ends lost 3 bases and 5 bases respectively, with 5 bases between them. Germline assignment: CDR1 LNHDA and CDR2 SQIVND (reference sequence). The CDR3, as DNA: TGTGCCAGTAGTATTCGGGATCAGCCCCAGCATTTT. This codes for CASSIRDQPQHF.

This clonotype has only a few counts. CDR3 residues: CASSPLDGEAFF. The DNA of the CDR3 is TGTGCCAGCTCACCCTTGGACGGTGAAGCTTTCTTT. The chain couples TRBV18 to TRBJ1-1; D call uncertain. The CDR3 extends over 12 amino acids. Germline CDR1 KGHSH, CDR2 LQKENI. The V end was cut by 3 bases, the J end by 7 bases, with 9 bases between. The complete variable domain, with remaining parts taken from reference TRBV18 and TRBJ1-1, reads NAGVMQNPRHLVRRRGQEARLRCSPMKGHSHVYWYRQLPEEGLKFMVYLQKENIIDESGMPKERFSAEFPKEGPSILRIQQVVRGDSAAYFCASSPLDGEAFFGQGTRLTVV.

At least ten counts were recorded for this clonotype. The chain recombines TRBV14 with TRBJ1-1; D unclear. Trimming took 2 bases from V and 1 from J, leaving 5 bases between them. This CDR3 spans 13 amino acids. Germline CDR1 reads SGHDN; CDR2 reads FVKESK. CDR3 sequence reads: CASSQLGNTEAFF. The CDR3 DNA is TGTGCCAGCAGCCAACTTGGGAACACTGAAGCTTTCTTT.

The chain has TRBV12-5 and TRBJ2-2; D is possibly TRBD1 (6 bases). The CDR3 runs to 14 residues. Per the germline V gene, CDR1 is LGHNT and CDR2 is FRNRAP. The germline V and J ends were trimmed by 1 base and 6 bases, with 9 bases remaining between them. Here the CDR3 DNA reads TGTGCTAGTGGTTTGGACAGGGTAGCCGGGGAGCTGTTTTTT. Translation: CASGLDRVAGELFF.

This clonotype has a count of ten or more. This chain joins TRBV29-1 and TRBJ1-1, with D maybe TRBD1 (5 bases). The germline V and J ends were trimmed by 4 bases and 7 bases, with 10 bases remaining between them. The CDR3 extends over 11 amino acids. The germline gives CDR1 SQVTM, CDR2 ANQGSEA. CDR3: CSVGGLGEAFF. The CDR3 region has the DNA TGCAGCGTTGGGGGGTTGGGTGAAGCTTTCTTT.

This clonotype was counted only a few times. The chain uses TRBV15 and TRBJ1-2; D is undetermined. V gave up 0 bases and J gave up 4 bases, with 15 bases separating them. Germline loops: CDR1 LNHNV, CDR2 YYDKDF (reference sequence). The CDR3 loop spans 16 amino acids. CDR3 region: CATSRDLTASVYGYTF. CDR3 nucleotide sequence: TGTGCCACCAGCAGAGATCTCACAGCTTCAGTCTATGGCTACACCTTC.

This clonotype was detected a few times. This chain links TRBV11-3 with TRBJ2-1; D is ambiguous. CDR1 SGHNT and CDR2 YENEEA come from the germline V gene. Deletions cut 4 bases from V and 4 bases from J, with 8 bases between. This CDR3 contains 13 residues. This chain's CDR3 is CASSSNLYNEQFF. The CDR3, as DNA: TGTGCCAGCAGCTCTAACCTGTACAATGAGCAGTTCTTC. The variable domain in full, with the rest retrieved from reference TRBV11-3 and TRBJ2-1, is EAGVVQSPRYKIIEKKQPVAFWCNPISGHNTLYWYLQNLGQGPELLIRYENEEAVDDSQLPKDRFSAERLKGVDSTLKIQPAELGDSAVYLCASSSNLYNEQFFGPGTRLTVL.

This clonotype came up many times. This chain connects TRBV5-1 to TRBJ2-7; no clear D gene. CDR3 length equals 15 residues. The V gene's germline CDR1 is SGHRS and CDR2 YFSETQ. The germline V and J ends were trimmed by 0 bases and 0 bases, with 10 bases remaining between them. The CDR3 reads CASSLDVGPSYEQYF. CDR3 DNA sequence: TGCGCCAGCAGCTTGGACGTGGGCCCCTCCTACGAGCAGTACTTC.

This clonotype has a count of ten or more. The chain employs TRBV12-3 or TRBV12-4 and TRBJ2-3; D is unresolved. Between the trimmed V and J ends, which lost 1 base and 3 bases, there was a span of 5 bases. CDR3 length equals 13 residues. The CDR3 loop reads CASSLGETDTQYF. CDR3 in DNA: TGTGCCAGCAGTTTAGGGGAAACAGATACGCAGTATTTT.

J is TRBJ2-7 and V is TRBV12-3 or TRBV12-4, with 11 bases fitting TRBD2. V lost 4 bases to trimming and J lost 4 bases; unmatched junction nucleotides: 3. The length of the CDR3 is 14 residues. CDR3 region: CASSSSSGGYEQYF. In DNA form, the CDR3 reads TGTGCCAGCAGTTCCTCTAGCGGGGGGTACGAGCAGTACTTC.

The chain links TRBV6-5 to TRBJ1-2, with D possibly TRBD1 on 6 matching bases. The CDR3 is 17 amino acids. CDR1 is MNHEY, CDR2 SVGAGI, per germline. Between the trimmed V and J ends, which lost 0 bases and 5 bases, there was a span of 19 bases. CDR3 coding DNA: TGTGCCAGCAGTTACTCGGGGGGGCCCGTTTCTGGGTATGGCTACACCTTC. Protein sequence: CASSYSGGPVSGYGYTF.

This clonotype was observed at least ten times. V is TRBV5-1 and J is TRBJ1-5; possibly TRBD1 for D (6 bases). The ends were cut back, 1 base at V and 6 bases at J, with 11 bases in the middle. CDR3 size: 14 residues. Germline CDR1 is SGHRS and CDR2 is YFSETQ. For the CDR3, the DNA is TGCGCCAGCAGCTTGCTGGAGGGGGGTCAGCCCCAGCATTTT. Translating gives CASSLLEGGQPQHF.

This clonotype was counted at least ten times. V is TRBV7-2 and J is TRBJ1-5, with D possibly matching TRBD1 (6 bases). Germline V lookup: CDR1 SGHTA, CDR2 FQGNSA. The CDR3 length is 13 residues. V was shortened by 5 bases and J by 6 bases, with 11 bases between the two germline ends. The CDR3 region is CASSPGVRQPQHF. CDR3 nucleotides: TGTGCCAGCAGCCCAGGGGTACGTCAGCCCCAGCATTTT. The whole variable domain, remainder taken from reference TRBV7-2 and TRBJ1-5, is GAGVSQSPSNKVTEKGKDVELRCDPISGHTALYWYRQSLGQGLEFLIYFQGNSAPDKSGLPSDRFSAERTGGSVSTLTIQRTQQEDSAVYLCASSPGVRQPQHFGDGTRLSIL.

This clonotype came up many times. One end of the junction varies from germline; a read error may be responsible. This chain connects TRBV7-3 to TRBJ2-1; D gene uncertain. The CDR3 totals 16 residues. Germline V lookup: CDR1 SGHTA, CDR2 FQGTGA. CDR3: CVSSPSPLATYNEQFF. The CDR3 nucleotides read TGTGTCAGCAGCCCAAGTCCGTTGGCGACCTACAATGAGCAGTTCTTC.

The chain uses TRBV19 and TRBJ2-3; D could derive from TRBD1 or TRBD2 (5 bases each). V dropped 7 bases and J dropped 4 bases, with 18 bases sitting between them. The CDR3 has 15 residues. The V gene's germline CDR1 is LNHDA and CDR2 SQIVND (reference sequence). The DNA of the CDR3 is TGTGCCAGTAAAGTTAAACGAGGGGCTGCAGATACGCAGTATTTT. Translated: CASKVKRGAADTQYF.

The chain couples TRBV4-2 to TRBJ2-7, with 9 positions matching TRBD2. Germline CDR1 reads LGHNA; CDR2 reads YNFKEQ. J gave up 0 bases and V 5 bases, and 5 bases lay outside the gene matches. This CDR3 is 15 amino acids long. CDR3: CASSALAGSSYEQYF. In nucleotides, the CDR3 is TGTGCCAGCAGCGCCCTAGCGGGGAGCTCCTACGAGCAGTACTTC.